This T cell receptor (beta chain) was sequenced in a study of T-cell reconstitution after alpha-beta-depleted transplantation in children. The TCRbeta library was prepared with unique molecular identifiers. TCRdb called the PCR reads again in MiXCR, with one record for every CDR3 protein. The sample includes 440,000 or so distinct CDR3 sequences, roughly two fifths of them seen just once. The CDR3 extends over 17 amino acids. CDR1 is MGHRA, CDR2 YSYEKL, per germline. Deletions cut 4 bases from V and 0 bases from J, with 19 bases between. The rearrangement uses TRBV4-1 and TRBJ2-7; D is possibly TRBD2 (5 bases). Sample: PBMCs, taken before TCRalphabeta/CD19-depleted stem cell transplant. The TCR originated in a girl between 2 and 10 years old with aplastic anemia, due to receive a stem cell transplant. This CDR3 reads CASSPILLLGGSYEQYF. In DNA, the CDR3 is TGCGCCAGCAGCCCTATCCTCCTTCTCGGAGGCTCCTACGAGCAGTACTTC.